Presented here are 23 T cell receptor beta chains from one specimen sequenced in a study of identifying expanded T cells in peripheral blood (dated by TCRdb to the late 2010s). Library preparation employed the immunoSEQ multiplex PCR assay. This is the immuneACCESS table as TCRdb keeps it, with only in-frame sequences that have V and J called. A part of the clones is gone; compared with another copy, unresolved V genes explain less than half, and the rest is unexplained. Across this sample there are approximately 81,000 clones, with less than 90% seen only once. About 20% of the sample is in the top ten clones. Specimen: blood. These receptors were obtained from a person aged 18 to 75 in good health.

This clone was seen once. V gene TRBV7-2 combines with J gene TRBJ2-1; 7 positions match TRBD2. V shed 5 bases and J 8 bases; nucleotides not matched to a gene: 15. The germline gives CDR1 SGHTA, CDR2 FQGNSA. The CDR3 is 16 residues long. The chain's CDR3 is CASSPSRGGGSYEQFF. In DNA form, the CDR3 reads TGTGCCAGCAGCCCCTCTCGCGGGGGAGGGTCATATGAGCAGTTCTTC.

CDR3 protein: CASSSWANTEAFF. For the CDR3, the DNA is TGTGCCAGCAGTTCCTGGGCGAACACTGAAGCTTTCTTT. The genes are TRBV6-5 and TRBJ1-1; no clear D. Trimming stripped 4 bases from V and 1 base from J, with 7 bases between. The CDR3 covers 13 residues. The germline V gene has CDR1 MNHEY and CDR2 SVGAGI.

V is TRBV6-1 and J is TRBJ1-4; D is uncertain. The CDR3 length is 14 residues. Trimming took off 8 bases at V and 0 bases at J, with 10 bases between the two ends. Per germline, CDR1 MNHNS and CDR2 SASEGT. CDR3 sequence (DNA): TGTGCCAGCTTGGATCGGGCAACTAATGAAAAACTGTTTTTT. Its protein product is CASLDRATNEKLFF.

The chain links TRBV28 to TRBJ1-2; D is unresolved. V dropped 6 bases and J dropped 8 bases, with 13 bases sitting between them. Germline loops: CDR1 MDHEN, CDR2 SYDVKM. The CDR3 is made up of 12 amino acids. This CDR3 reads CASSRLWSGYTF. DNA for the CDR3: TGTGCCAGCAGCCGGTTGTGGAGCGGCTACACCTTC.

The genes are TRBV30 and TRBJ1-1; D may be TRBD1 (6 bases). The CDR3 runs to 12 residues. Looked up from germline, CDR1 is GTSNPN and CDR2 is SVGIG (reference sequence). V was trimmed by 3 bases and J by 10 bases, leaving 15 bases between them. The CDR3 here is CAWSYPGVGAFF. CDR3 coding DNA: TGTGCCTGGAGCTATCCAGGGGTTGGAGCTTTCTTT.

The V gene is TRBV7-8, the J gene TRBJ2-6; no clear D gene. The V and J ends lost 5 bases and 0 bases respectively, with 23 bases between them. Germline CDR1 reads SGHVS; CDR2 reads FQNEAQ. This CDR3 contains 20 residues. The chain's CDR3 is CASSVVRVGLAYSGANVLTF. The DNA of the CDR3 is TGTGCCAGCAGCGTAGTTCGGGTAGGGCTCGCTTACTCTGGGGCCAACGTCCTGACTTTC.

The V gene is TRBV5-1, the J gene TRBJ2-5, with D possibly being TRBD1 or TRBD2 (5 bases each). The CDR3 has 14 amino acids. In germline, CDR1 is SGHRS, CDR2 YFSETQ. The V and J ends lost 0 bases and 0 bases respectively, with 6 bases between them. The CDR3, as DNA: TGCGCCAGCAGCTTGGGGGACGACCAAGAGACCCAGTACTTC. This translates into CASSLGDDQETQYF.

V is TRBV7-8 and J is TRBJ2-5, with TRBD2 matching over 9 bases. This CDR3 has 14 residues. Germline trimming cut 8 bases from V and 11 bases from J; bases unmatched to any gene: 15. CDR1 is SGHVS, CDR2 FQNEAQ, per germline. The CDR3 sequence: CASALAGASREQYF. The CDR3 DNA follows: TGTGCCAGCGCGTTAGCGGGAGCCTCTAGGGAGCAGTACTTC.

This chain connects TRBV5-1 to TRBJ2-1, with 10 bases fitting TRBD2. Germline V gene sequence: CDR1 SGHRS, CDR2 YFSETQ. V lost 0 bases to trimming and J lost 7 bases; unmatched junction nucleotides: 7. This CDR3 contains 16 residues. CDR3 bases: TGCGCCAGCAGCTTGGTCAGCGGGAGGGCCGGGAATGAGCAGTTCTTC. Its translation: CASSLVSGRAGNEQFF. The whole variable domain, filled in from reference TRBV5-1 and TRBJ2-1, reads KAGVTQTPRYLIKTRGQQVTLSCSPISGHRSVSWYQQTPGQGLQFLFEYFSETQRNKGNFPGRFSGRQFSNSRSEMNVSTLELGDSALYLCASSLVSGRAGNEQFFGPGTRLTVL.

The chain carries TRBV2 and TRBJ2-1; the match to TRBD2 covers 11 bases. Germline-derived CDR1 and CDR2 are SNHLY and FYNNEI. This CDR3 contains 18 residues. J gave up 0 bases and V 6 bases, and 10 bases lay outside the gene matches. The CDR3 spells CASRAGTSGWSSYNEQFF. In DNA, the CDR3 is TGTGCCAGCAGAGCCGGGACTAGCGGATGGAGCTCCTACAATGAGCAGTTCTTC.

The CDR3 reads CASSFPERAAGELFF. The CDR3 coding sequence is TGTGCCAGCAGTTTCCCGGAGAGGGCAGCCGGGGAGCTGTTTTTT. J is TRBJ2-2 and V is TRBV28; D perhaps matches TRBD2 (5 bases). V lost 3 bases and J lost 6, with 14 bases in between. This CDR3 region has 15 residues. Germline values: CDR1 MDHEN, CDR2 SYDVKM.

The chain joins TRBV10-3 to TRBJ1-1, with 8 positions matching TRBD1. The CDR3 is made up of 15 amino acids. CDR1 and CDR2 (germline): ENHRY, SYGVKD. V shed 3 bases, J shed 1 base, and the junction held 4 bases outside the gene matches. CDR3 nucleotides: TGTGCCATCAGTGAAGACAGGGGAAGGAACACTGAAGCTTTCTTT. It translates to CAISEDRGRNTEAFF.

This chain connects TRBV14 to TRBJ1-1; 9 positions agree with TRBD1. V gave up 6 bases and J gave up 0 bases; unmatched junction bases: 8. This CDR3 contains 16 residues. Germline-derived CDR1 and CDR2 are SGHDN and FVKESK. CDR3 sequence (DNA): TGTGCCAGCAGAATGGGGACAGGGCTTATGAACACTGAAGCTTTCTTT. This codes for CASRMGTGLMNTEAFF.

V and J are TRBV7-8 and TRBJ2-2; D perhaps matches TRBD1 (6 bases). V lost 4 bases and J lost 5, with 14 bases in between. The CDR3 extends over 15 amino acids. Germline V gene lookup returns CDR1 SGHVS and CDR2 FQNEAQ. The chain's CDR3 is CASSSDTGWTGELFF. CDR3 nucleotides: TGTGCCAGCAGCTCAGATACAGGGTGGACCGGGGAGCTGTTTTTT.

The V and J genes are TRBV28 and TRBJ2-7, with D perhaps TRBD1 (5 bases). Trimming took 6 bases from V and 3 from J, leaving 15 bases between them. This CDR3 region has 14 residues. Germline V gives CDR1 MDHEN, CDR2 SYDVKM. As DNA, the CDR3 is TGTGCCAGCAGCCAGGGATTGGGATTCTACGAGCAGTACTTC. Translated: CASSQGLGFYEQYF.

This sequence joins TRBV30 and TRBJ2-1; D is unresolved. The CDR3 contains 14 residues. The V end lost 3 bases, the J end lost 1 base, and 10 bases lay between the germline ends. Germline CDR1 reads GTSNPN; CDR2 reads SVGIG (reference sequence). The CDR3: CAWSGANSYNEQFF. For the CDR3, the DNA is TGTGCCTGGAGCGGAGCGAATTCCTACAATGAGCAGTTCTTC.

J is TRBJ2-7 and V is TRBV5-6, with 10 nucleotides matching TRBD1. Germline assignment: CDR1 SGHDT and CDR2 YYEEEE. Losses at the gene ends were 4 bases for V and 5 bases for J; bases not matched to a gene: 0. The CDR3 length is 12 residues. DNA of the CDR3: TGTGCCAGCAGCGGGACAGGGGACGAGCAGTACTTC. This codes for CASSGTGDEQYF.

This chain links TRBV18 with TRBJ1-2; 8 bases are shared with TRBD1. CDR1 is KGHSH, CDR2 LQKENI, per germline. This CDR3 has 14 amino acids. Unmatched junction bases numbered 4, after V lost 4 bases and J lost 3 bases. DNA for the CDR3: TGTGCCAGCTCACGAGGACAGGGTGACTATGGCTACACCTTC. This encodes CASSRGQGDYGYTF. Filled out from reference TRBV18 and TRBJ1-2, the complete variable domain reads NAGVMQNPRHLVRRRGQEARLRCSPMKGHSHVYWYRQLPEEGLKFMVYLQKENIIDESGMPKERFSAEFPKEGPSILRIQQVVRGDSAAYFCASSRGQGDYGYTFGSGTRLTVV.

The CDR3 sequence is CASSQDLVGGGGYTF. The CDR3, as DNA: TGTGCCAGCAGCCAAGATCTGGTGGGTGGCGGAGGCTACACCTTC. This rearrangement joins TRBV4-2 to TRBJ1-2, with D uncertain. V was clipped by 0 bases and J by 8 bases, with 16 bases between them. Per the germline V gene, CDR1 is LGHNA and CDR2 is YNFKEQ. This CDR3 region has 15 residues.

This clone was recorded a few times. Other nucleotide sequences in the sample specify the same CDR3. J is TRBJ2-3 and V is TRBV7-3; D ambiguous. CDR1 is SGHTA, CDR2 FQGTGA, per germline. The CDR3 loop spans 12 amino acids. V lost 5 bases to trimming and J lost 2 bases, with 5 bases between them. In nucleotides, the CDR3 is TGTGCCAGCAGCCCGAACACAGATACGCAGTATTTT. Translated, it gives CASSPNTDTQYF.

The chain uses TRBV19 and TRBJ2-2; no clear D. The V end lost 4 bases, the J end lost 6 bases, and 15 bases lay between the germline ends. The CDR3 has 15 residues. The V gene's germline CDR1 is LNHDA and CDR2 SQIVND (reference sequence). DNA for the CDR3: TGTGCCAGTAGTACTCCCCCCCGCGGCGCCGGGGAGCTGTTTTTT. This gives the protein CASSTPPRGAGELFF.

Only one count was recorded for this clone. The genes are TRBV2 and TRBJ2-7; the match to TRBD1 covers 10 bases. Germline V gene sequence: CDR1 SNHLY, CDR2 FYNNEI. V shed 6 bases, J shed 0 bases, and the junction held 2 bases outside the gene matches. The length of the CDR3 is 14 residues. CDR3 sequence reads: CASRRQGASYEQYF. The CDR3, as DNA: TGTGCCAGCAGAAGACAGGGGGCCTCCTACGAGCAGTACTTC. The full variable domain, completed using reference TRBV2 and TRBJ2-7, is EPEVTQTPSHQVTQMGQEVILRCVPISNHLYFYWYRQILGQKVEFLVSFYNNEISEKSEIFDDQFSVERPDGSNFTLKIRSTKLEDSAMYFCASRRQGASYEQYFGPGTRLTVT.

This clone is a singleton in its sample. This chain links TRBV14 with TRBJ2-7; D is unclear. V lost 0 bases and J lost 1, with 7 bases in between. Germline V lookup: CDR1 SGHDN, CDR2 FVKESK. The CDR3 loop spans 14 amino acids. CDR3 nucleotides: TGTGCCAGCAGCCAAGATATCCAGTCCTACGAGCAGTACTTC. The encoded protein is CASSQDIQSYEQYF.